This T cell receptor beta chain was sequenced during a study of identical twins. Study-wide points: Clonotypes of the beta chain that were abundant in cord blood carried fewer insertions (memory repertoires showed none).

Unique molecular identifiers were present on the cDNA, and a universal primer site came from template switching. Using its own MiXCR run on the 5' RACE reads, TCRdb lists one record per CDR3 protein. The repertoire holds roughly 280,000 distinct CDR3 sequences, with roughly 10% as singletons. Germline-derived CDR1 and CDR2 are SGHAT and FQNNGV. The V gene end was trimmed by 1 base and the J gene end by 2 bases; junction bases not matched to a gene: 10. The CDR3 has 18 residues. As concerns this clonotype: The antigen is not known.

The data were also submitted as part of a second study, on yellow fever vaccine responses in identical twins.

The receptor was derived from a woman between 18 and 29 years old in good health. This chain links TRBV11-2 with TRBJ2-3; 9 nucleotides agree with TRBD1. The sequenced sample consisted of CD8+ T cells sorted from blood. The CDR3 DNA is TGTGCCAGCAGCTTAGGGTGGGGACAGGGAGTTGTCACAGATACGCAGTATTTT. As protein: CASSLGWGQGVVTDTQYF.